The rows below give T cell receptor beta chains drawn from one sample of a study of beta chain features in type 1 diabetes. Here immunoSEQ multiplex PCR was the method, and the copy in TCRdb shows in-frame clones only, minus some. The sample has 300,000 to 350,000 clones, roughly 13% seen once; the top ten hold roughly 0.015%. Specimen: naive CD4+ T cells from blood. The receptors stem from a woman under 30 with type 1 diabetes. CDR3s include the opening cysteine and the closing phenylalanine or tryptophan. D genes are given only for firm matches. Rows may omit the clone size; those that give it use once, few, many or a size class.

TRBJ2-3,TRBV28,-,TRBD2,TGTGCCAGCAGTACTAGCGGGGGGGGAGATACGCAGTATTTT,CASSTSGGGDTQYF
TRBJ1-2,TRBV11-1,few,-,TGTGCCAGCAGCTTTGAACATGGCTTTTCGGGTGGCTACACCTTC,CASSFEHGFSGGYTF
TRBJ2-2,TRBV19,once,TRBD1,TGTGCCAGTAGTGCCCGGACAGGGAAGCTCACCGGGGAGCTGTTTTTT,CASSARTGKLTGELFF
TRBJ2-1,TRBV5-4,few,TRBD1,TGTGCCAGCAGCTCCGGGACAGGGGGCTACAATGAGCAGTTCTTC,CASSSGTGGYNEQFF
TRBJ2-4,TRBV7-2,-,-,TGTGCCAGCAGCTTAGTGTCTTCCAGGACGGACTCTCAGTACTTC,CASSLVSSRTDSQYF
TRBJ2-3,TRBV7-9,-,TRBD2,TGTGCCAGCAGCTTAAGGGCTAGCGGGAGCACAGATACGCAGTATTTT,CASSLRASGSTDTQYF
TRBJ2-7,TRBV2,few,TRBD2,TGTGCCAGCAGATTGACTAGCGGGATAGGCATCGAGCAGTACTTC,CASRLTSGIGIEQYF
TRBJ2-1,TRBV11-3,-,-,TGTGCCAGCAGCTTAGGCCGGGTTGGGGACGGGGGTTATGAGCAGTTCTTC,CASSLGRVGDGGYEQFF
TRBJ2-1,TRBV7-3,-,-,TGTGCCAGCAGCCCGTCGACAGCGATCCCTTACAATGAGCAGTTCTTC,CASSPSTAIPYNEQFF
TRBJ2-1,TRBV7-2,-,TRBD2,TGTGCCAGCAGCTGGGGGGGAGCGGGGAACAATGAGCAGTTCTTC,CASSWGGAGNNEQFF
TRBJ2-5,TRBV2,-,TRBD2,TGTGCCAGCAGTGAGCACGGCGGGAGCTCCGGGGGAGAGACCCAGTACTTC,CASSEHGGSSGGETQYF
TRBJ2-2,TRBV19,few,TRBD2,TGTGCCAGTAGTGGTAGCGGGAGAGGTACCGGGGAGCTGTTTTTT,CASSGSGRGTGELFF
TRBJ2-3,TRBV5-1,-,-,TGCGCCAGCAGCTTCCCCCTTAGCGGTGATACGCAGTATTTT,CASSFPLSGDTQYF
TRBJ2-5,TRBV5-1,few,-,TGCGCCAGCAGCTTGGGTGTCAACCAAGAGACCCAGTACTTC,CASSLGVNQETQYF
TRBJ1-3,TRBV2,-,-,TGTGCCAGCAGAGCTTCATCCTCTGGAAACACCATATATTTT,CASRASSSGNTIYF
TRBJ2-1,TRBV6-6,few,-,TGTGCCAGCGGCGGACGGGAGTGGAAGCAGTTCTTC,CASGGREWKQFF
TRBJ1-2,TRBV15,-,-,TGTGCCACCAGCAGAGATTGGCAGGGTAGTAATGGCTACACCTTC,CATSRDWQGSNGYTF
TRBJ1-5,TRBV4-3,-,-,TGCGCCAGCAGCCAGTGGCCCGTAAATCTGTTTTTGAGCAATCAGCCCCAGCATTTT,CASSQWPVNLFLSNQPQHF
TRBJ2-7,TRBV11-2,few,TRBD2,TGTGCCAGCGAGGGGCGCTTCGGCGGGAGAAGGTTCTACGAGCAGTACTTC,CASEGRFGGRRFYEQYF
TRBJ2-2,TRBV11-3,-,-,TGTGCCAGCAGCTTAGGGGTGACAGTGAACACCGGGGAGCTGTTTTTT,CASSLGVTVNTGELFF
TRBJ2-1,TRBV9,-,TRBD2,TGTGCCAGCAATAATCCGGGAGGCAACTACAATGAGCAGTTCTTC,CASNNPGGNYNEQFF
TRBJ2-1,TRBV19,-,TRBD2,TGTGCCAGTAGGCGGGGGAGCCCCTACAATGAGCAGTTCTTC,CASRRGSPYNEQFF
TRBJ2-7,TRBV30,-,-,TGTGCCTGGACCGAGGGCCGCACCTACGAGCAGTACTTC,CAWTEGRTYEQYF
TRBJ2-2,TRBV2,few,-,TGTGCCAGCAGTAGGAGGGCCGGGGAGCTGTTTTTT,CASSRRAGELFF
TRBJ1-2,TRBV14,few,TRBD1,TGTGCCAGCAGCCGTGGACAGGTCTATGGCTACACCTTC,CASSRGQVYGYTF
TRBJ2-7,TRBV6-6,-,TRBD1,TGTGCCAGCAGTTACGAGGGACAGGGTGGGTACGAGCAGTACTTC,CASSYEGQGGYEQYF
TRBJ2-1,TRBV7-9,-,TRBD2,TGTGCCAGCAGCCGTAGCGGGAAGGTAGTGAATGAGCAGTTCTTC,CASSRSGKVVNEQFF
TRBJ1-2,TRBV28,few,-,TGTGCCAGCAGTTTGAAGCGCTCTGGCTACACCTTC,CASSLKRSGYTF
TRBJ2-5,TRBV7-6,-,-,TGTGCCAGCAGCGACAATTCGGGGGAGACCCAGTACTTC,CASSDNSGETQYF
TRBJ2-2,TRBV19,-,TRBD2,TGTGCCAGTAGTACCTGGACTAGCGGGAACACCGGGGAGCTGTTTTTT,CASSTWTSGNTGELFF
TRBJ2-5,TRBV7-3,-,TRBD2,TGTGCCAGCAGCTCGGGACTAGTAGGGCCCGGGGAGACCCAGTACTTC,CASSSGLVGPGETQYF
TRBJ2-1,TRBV7-8,few,-,TGTGCCAGCAGCTTACAAAATGAGCAGTTCTTC,CASSLQNEQFF
TRBJ2-1,TRBV5-6,few,-,TGTGCCAGCAGCTTCGAATTTGGGAGCTCCTACAATGAGCAGTTCTTC,CASSFEFGSSYNEQFF
TRBJ2-7,TRBV7-3,-,-,TGTGCCAGCAGCCGCGATTACTCTACCTACGAGCAGTACTTC,CASSRDYSTYEQYF
TRBJ2-1,TRBV27,-,TRBD2,TGTGCCAGCAGTCTTACTAGCGGGTCCTACAATGAGCAGTTCTTC,CASSLTSGSYNEQFF
TRBJ2-3,TRBV7-9,-,-,TGTGCCAGCAGCCCCGGGTGGGGCACAGATACGCAGTATTTT,CASSPGWGTDTQYF
TRBJ2-3,TRBV5-1,few,TRBD2,TGCGCCAGCAGCTTTCTAGCGGGAGGGCCGGGTACGCAGTATTTT,CASSFLAGGPGTQYF
TRBJ1-2,TRBV29-1,-,-,TGCAGCGTTTCCGGACAAGGATATGGCTACACCTTC,CSVSGQGYGYTF
TRBJ2-1,TRBV9,few,TRBD2,TGTGCCAGCAGCGTAGTTTCCCTAGCGGGGTACAATGAGCAGTTCTTC,CASSVVSLAGYNEQFF
TRBJ2-1,TRBV10-3,-,-,TGTGCCATCAGCCTAATCAGGGTAACCTACAATGAGCAGTTCTTC,CAISLIRVTYNEQFF
TRBJ2-1,TRBV25-1,-,-,TGTGCCAGCAGTGAAGTCGGAGGAGCGGACTCCTACAATGAGCAGTTCTTC,CASSEVGGADSYNEQFF
TRBJ2-3,TRBV6-1,few,TRBD2,TGTGCCAGCAGAACTAGCGGGAGGACAGATACGCAGTATTTT,CASRTSGRTDTQYF
TRBJ2-1,TRBV28,-,TRBD1,TGTGCCAGCAGAATGGGGACAGCCTACAATGAGCAGTTCTTC,CASRMGTAYNEQFF
TRBJ2-2,TRBV21-1,-,-,TGTGCCAGCAGCAAAGTTGTTGGGCAGAAAGCGAACACCGGGGAGCTGTTTTTT,CASSKVVGQKANTGELFF
TRBJ2-5,TRBV29-1,-,-,TGCAGCGTTAGCTCTAGGGGAGAGACCCAGTACTTC,CSVSSRGETQYF
TRBJ1-5,TRBV6-5,few,-,TGTGCCAGCAGGACAAGTAGCAATCAGCCCCAGCATTTT,CASRTSSNQPQHF
TRBJ2-2,TRBV28,few,-,TGTGCCAGCAGTTCCGGGGACTCCACCATCGGGGAGCTGTTTTTT,CASSSGDSTIGELFF
TRBJ1-4,TRBV2,few,TRBD1,TGTGCCAGCAGTGCCCGACAGGGGGACGAAAAACTGTTTTTT,CASSARQGDEKLFF